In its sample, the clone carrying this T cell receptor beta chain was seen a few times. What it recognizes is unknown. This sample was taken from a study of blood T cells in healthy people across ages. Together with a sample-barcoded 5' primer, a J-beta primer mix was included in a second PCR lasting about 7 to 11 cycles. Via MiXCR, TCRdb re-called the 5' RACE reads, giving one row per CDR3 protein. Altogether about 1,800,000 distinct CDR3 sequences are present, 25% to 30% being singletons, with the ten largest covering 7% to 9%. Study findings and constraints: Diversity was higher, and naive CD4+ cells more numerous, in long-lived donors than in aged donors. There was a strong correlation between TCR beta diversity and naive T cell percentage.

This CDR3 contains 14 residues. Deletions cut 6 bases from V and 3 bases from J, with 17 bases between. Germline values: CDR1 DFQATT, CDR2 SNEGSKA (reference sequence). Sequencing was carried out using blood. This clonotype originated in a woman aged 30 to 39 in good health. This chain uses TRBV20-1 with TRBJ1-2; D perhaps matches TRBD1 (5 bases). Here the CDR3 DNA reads TGCAGTGCCCATTTGGGGACGGGAGACTATGGCTACACCTTC. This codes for CSAHLGTGDYGYTF.